This T cell receptor (beta chain) comes out of a study of cytotoxic CD8 clonotypes in ibrutinib-treated CLL. Broader study findings: Clonality measured at baseline exceeded age-matched healthy donors, tracking circulating CD8+ T-cell counts. On treatment, the uncommon public clonotypes contracted or remained stable.

Profiled with immunoSEQ multiplex PCR; TCRdb holds only in-frame clones, not every one. The table has hundreds of thousands of clones, around 70% seen once; the top ten hold approximately 15%. Notes on this clone: The antigen is not known.

The TCR originated in a human donor with chronic lymphocytic leukemia. Sequencing was performed on PBMCs, taken after 24 months of ibrutinib treatment.

The CDR3: CASSLESDTQYF. The CDR3 DNA sequence: TGCGCCAGCAGCTTGGAATCAGATACGCAGTATTTT. The chain joins TRBV5-1 to TRBJ2-3, with D unresolved. V was clipped by 0 bases and J by 4 bases, with 3 bases between them. Per germline, CDR1 SGHRS and CDR2 YFSETQ. This CDR3 region has 12 residues.